This entry lists 28 T cell receptor beta chains sequenced from one sample in a study of beta chain features in type 1 diabetes. Notes on the study in general: All four CD4+ subsets of Type 1 diabetes patients contained TCRB CDR3s that were moderately but significantly shorter.

Expressed TCRB transcripts were sequenced after all isolated RNA was converted to cDNA. Data came from immunoSEQ multiplex PCR; TCRdb stores just in-frame clones and leaves some out. The sample has hundreds of thousands of clones; around 9% are singletons. Which antigens these TCRs recognize remains unknown. The sequenced sample was central memory CD4+ T cells from blood. These receptors were taken from a young man with type 1 diabetes.

This clone was seen at least ten times. V and J are TRBV7-9 and TRBJ2-1; possibly TRBD2 for D (7 bases). V gave up 3 bases and J gave up 5 bases, with 11 bases separating them. Germline V gene lookup returns CDR1 SEHNR and CDR2 FQNEAQ (reference sequence). The CDR3 length is 14 residues. The CDR3 is CASSFRGRDNEQFF. In DNA, the CDR3 is TGTGCCAGCAGCTTTAGGGGGAGGGACAATGAGCAGTTCTTC.

This clone was detected ten times or more. The gene calls are TRBV5-1 and TRBJ1-1, with D unresolved. The germline V gene has CDR1 SGHRS and CDR2 YFSETQ. V was trimmed by 1 base and J by 4 bases, leaving 14 bases between them. This CDR3 comprises 15 residues. CDR3 region: CASSLSVGRGTEAFF. CDR3 nucleotide sequence: TGCGCCAGCAGCTTGAGCGTGGGGAGAGGCACTGAAGCTTTCTTT.

The CDR3 loop is CASSLGQDKQFF. The DNA for the CDR3 is TGCGCCAGCAGCTTGGGCCAGGACAAGCAGTTCTTC. This sequence joins TRBV5-1 and TRBJ2-1; D is perhaps TRBD1 (5 bases). Germline lookup yields CDR1 SGHRS and CDR2 YFSETQ. The CDR3 is 12 amino acids. The V gene lost 0 bases and the J gene lost 11 bases, with 9 bases spanning the gap.

The table lists this clone with a few counts. The V call is TRBV7-8, the J call TRBJ2-5; 8 nucleotides line up with TRBD1. The CDR3 sequence is 14 residues long. Losses at the gene ends were 3 bases for V and 5 bases for J; bases not matched to a gene: 5. CDR1 is SGHVS, CDR2 FQNEAQ, per germline. CDR3 sequence: CASSFSGGGETQYF. CDR3 in DNA: TGTGCCAGCAGCTTCTCAGGGGGCGGGGAGACCCAGTACTTC.

The table lists this clone with many counts. The same CDR3 is also encoded by other DNA sequences in this sample. The chain has TRBV6-5 and TRBJ1-5, with D perhaps matching TRBD1 (5 bases). The V and J ends lost 4 bases and 2 bases respectively, with 12 bases between them. Germline V lookup: CDR1 MNHEY, CDR2 SVGAGI. The CDR3 contains 15 residues. The CDR3 bases are TGTGCCAGCAGTTTAACGGGGGGTGGCAATCAGCCCCAGCATTTT. Protein sequence: CASSLTGGGNQPQHF.

This clone was seen ten or more times. V usage is TRBV11-2 and J usage is TRBJ1-2; D is unresolved. V dropped 1 base and J dropped 8 bases, with 5 bases sitting between them. The CDR3 spans 11 residues. Germline values: CDR1 SGHAT, CDR2 FQNNGV. CDR3 amino acids: CASSLGRGYTF. CDR3 nucleotides: TGTGCCAGCAGCTTAGGACGGGGCTACACCTTC. Together with reference TRBV11-2 and TRBJ1-2, the CDR3 gives the full variable domain: EAGVAQSPRYKIIEKRQSVAFWCNPISGHATLYWYQQILGQGPKLLIQFQNNGVVDDSQLPKDRFSAERLKGVDSTLKIQPAKLEDSAVYLCASSLGRGYTFGSGTRLTVV.

This clone was detected only a few times. The rearrangement uses TRBV28 and TRBJ2-3; unclear D gene. Per the germline V gene, CDR1 is MDHEN and CDR2 is SYDVKM. With 1 base removed from V and 3 bases from J, the gap between germline ends came to 5 bases. The length of the CDR3 is 13 residues. CDR3 sequence reads: CASSLSGTDTQYF. As DNA, the CDR3 is TGTGCCAGCAGTTTATCTGGGACAGATACGCAGTATTTT.

This chain uses TRBV29-1 with TRBJ2-6; the D gene is possibly TRBD2 (6 bases). V dropped 1 base and J dropped 2 bases, with 18 bases sitting between them. Germline V gene lookup returns CDR1 SQVTM and CDR2 ANQGSEA. The CDR3 runs 18 residues. The CDR3 is CSVEGRGPSRAGANVLTF. In DNA, the CDR3 is TGCAGCGTTGAAGGGCGGGGCCCCAGTAGGGCTGGGGCCAACGTCCTGACTTTC.

This clone was observed a handful of times. This chain uses TRBV14 with TRBJ2-7; 8 bases match TRBD2. Germline CDR1 SGHDN, CDR2 FVKESK. There are 13 residues in the CDR3. V lost 6 bases, J lost 7 bases, and 8 bases stayed unmatched. CDR3: CASSPGLGREQYF. CDR3 coding DNA: TGTGCCAGCAGTCCGGGACTAGGGAGGGAGCAGTACTTC. The full variable domain, completed using reference TRBV14 and TRBJ2-7, is EAGVTQFPSHSVIEKGQTVTLRCDPISGHDNLYWYRRVMGKEIKFLLHFVKESKQDESGMPNNRFLAERTGGTYSTLKVQPAELEDSGVYFCASSPGLGREQYFGPGTRLTVT.

This chain connects TRBV2 to TRBJ2-1; the match to TRBD1 covers 7 bases. Germline lookup yields CDR1 SNHLY and CDR2 FYNNEI. The J segment lost 0 bases and the V segment lost 6 bases, leaving 2 bases of the junction unmatched. This CDR3 spans 14 amino acids. The chain's CDR3 is CASRDRTSYNEQFF. The CDR3, as DNA: TGTGCCAGCAGGGACAGGACCTCCTACAATGAGCAGTTCTTC. Looking up the rest from reference TRBV2 and TRBJ2-1 gives the full variable domain: EPEVTQTPSHQVTQMGQEVILRCVPISNHLYFYWYRQILGQKVEFLVSFYNNEISEKSEIFDDQFSVERPDGSNFTLKIRSTKLEDSAMYFCASRDRTSYNEQFFGPGTRLTVL.

This clone was seen a handful of times. One end of the junction is discordant with germline, which a read error may explain. V gene TRBV10-3 combines with J gene TRBJ1-5; D not resolved. The CDR3 has 13 residues. CDR1 and CDR2 from the germline V gene are ENHRY and SYGVKD. The CDR3 sequence: CASSVYSNQPQHF. CDR3 bases: TGTGCCAGCAGTGTGTATTCCAATCAGCCCCAGCATTTT.

The chain has TRBV18 and TRBJ1-3, with a weak D call TRBD1 (5 bases). The CDR3 consists of 13 residues. Trimming cost V 6 bases and J 7 bases, with 13 bases left between them. Per germline, CDR1 KGHSH and CDR2 LQKENI. In nucleotides, the CDR3 is TGTGCCAGCTCTTCCTCCGGGGGTAACACCATATATTTT. It is translated as CASSSSGGNTIYF.

Comments on this clone: In the same sample, other DNA sequences code for this CDR3. The V and J genes are TRBV27 and TRBJ2-7; TRBD1 matches at 9 bases. The ends lost 4 bases at V and 4 bases at J; junction bases unmatched: 5. This CDR3 has 14 residues. Germline assignment: CDR1 MNHEY and CDR2 SMNVEV (reference sequence). CDR3 DNA: TGTGCCAGCAGTTCCCCCGACAGGGGGTACGAGCAGTACTTC. As protein: CASSSPDRGYEQYF.

This clone was counted a few times. This chain uses TRBV9 with TRBJ2-1; 7 nucleotides match TRBD1. The CDR3 is 16 residues long. Trimming took 5 bases from V and 4 from J; bases not matched to a gene: 12. Germline V gene data show CDR1 as SGDLS and CDR2 as YYNGEE. CDR3 nucleotides: TGTGCCAGCAGTGACGGGCGAGGGGGCCTATACAATGAGCAGTTCTTC. This gives the protein CASSDGRGGLYNEQFF. The full variable domain, completed using reference TRBV9 and TRBJ2-1, is DSGVTQTPKHLITATGQRVTLRCSPRSGDLSVYWYQQSLDQGLQFLIQYYNGEERAKGNILERFSAQQFPDLHSELNLSSLELGDSALYFCASSDGRGGLYNEQFFGPGTRLTVL.

This clone was observed a handful of times. V gene TRBV10-3 combines with J gene TRBJ2-7; D gene ambiguous. The CDR3 is made up of 14 amino acids. Germline V gene sequence: CDR1 ENHRY, CDR2 SYGVKD. V lost 4 bases, J lost 6 bases, and 16 bases lay in between. Written as DNA, the CDR3 is TGTGCCATCAGTGGTGGGAAGGACGGAATCGAGCAGTACTTC. This codes for CAISGGKDGIEQYF.

The chain carries TRBV7-2 and TRBJ2-2, with D possibly being TRBD1 or TRBD2 (5 bases each). This CDR3 region has 13 residues. V was trimmed by 1 base and J by 6 bases, leaving 6 bases between them. Germline CDR1 and CDR2: SGHTA and FQGNSA. CDR3 in DNA: TGTGCCAGCAGCTTAGGAGGGGCCGGGGAGCTGTTTTTT. Protein product: CASSLGGAGELFF.

This clone was found many times. The chain employs TRBV5-5 and TRBJ1-1; the D is unclear. This CDR3 is built from 15 residues. V lost 2 bases and J lost 0, with 11 bases in between. Per the germline V gene, CDR1 is SGHKS and CDR2 is YYEKEE (reference sequence). DNA for the CDR3: TGTGCCAGCAGCTTTCAATTAAGGTTGAACACTGAAGCTTTCTTT. Its translation: CASSFQLRLNTEAFF.

CDR3 loop: CASSLEDRASTDTQYF. The CDR3 DNA reads TGCGCCAGCAGCTTGGAGGACAGGGCTAGCACAGATACGCAGTATTTT. The V and J genes are TRBV5-1 and TRBJ2-3; 8 bases agree with TRBD1. Unmatched junction bases numbered 3, after V lost 0 bases and J lost 0 bases. CDR3 length equals 16 residues. Germline CDR1 is SGHRS and CDR2 is YFSETQ.

The V and J genes are TRBV19 and TRBJ1-1, with 7 bases fitting TRBD1. The CDR3 consists of 15 residues. The germline CDR1 and CDR2 sequences are LNHDA and SQIVND (reference sequence). The junction had 13 bases not matched to a gene; V was cut back by 7 bases and J by 5 bases. In DNA, the CDR3 is TGTGCCAGTAACACCCGCGACAGGGTAGGAACTGAAGCTTTCTTT. Its protein product is CASNTRDRVGTEAFF.

This clone was counted many times. The chain combines TRBV2 with TRBJ1-6; D call uncertain. The germline V and J ends were trimmed by 6 bases and 7 bases, with 19 bases remaining between them. This CDR3 region has 16 residues. Germline lookup yields CDR1 SNHLY and CDR2 FYNNEI. CDR3 DNA: TGTGCCAGCAGCCCGGACTCAACGGGTTGGAATTCACCCCTCCACTTT. Residues: CASSPDSTGWNSPLHF.

The V gene is TRBV5-1, the J gene TRBJ2-3; weak D call: TRBD2 (6 bases). V was trimmed by 6 bases and J by 3 bases, leaving 14 bases between them. The CDR3 spans 14 residues. Germline V gene data show CDR1 as SGHRS and CDR2 as YFSETQ. The CDR3 nucleotides read TGCGCCAGCACCCTAGCGACAATGACAGATACGCAGTATTTT. Translation: CASTLATMTDTQYF. Combining the CDR3 with reference TRBV5-1 and TRBJ2-3 gives the whole variable domain KAGVTQTPRYLIKTRGQQVTLSCSPISGHRSVSWYQQTPGQGLQFLFEYFSETQRNKGNFPGRFSGRQFSNSRSEMNVSTLELGDSALYLCASTLATMTDTQYFGPGTRLTVL.

The rearrangement links TRBV10-3 to TRBJ1-1; the D gene is possibly TRBD1 (5 bases). Deletions cut 5 bases from V and 1 base from J, with 14 bases between. Per the germline V gene, CDR1 is ENHRY and CDR2 is SYGVKD. The CDR3 spans 15 residues. CDR3 bases: TGTGCCATCAGTATCTCAGGGTCCACGAACACTGAAGCTTTCTTT. Amino acid sequence: CAISISGSTNTEAFF.

This clone has just a few counts. This chain joins TRBV6-5 and TRBJ2-7; D possibly corresponds to TRBD2 (6 bases). The CDR3 is 16 residues long. Between the trimmed V and J ends, which lost 0 bases and 0 bases, there was a span of 12 bases. Germline V gene data show CDR1 as MNHEY and CDR2 as SVGAGI. CDR3 in amino acids: CASSYSFPGLSYEQYF. CDR3 bases: TGTGCCAGCAGTTACTCCTTCCCGGGACTCTCCTACGAGCAGTACTTC.

The sample holds a few counts of this clone. The CDR3 DNA reads as TGTGCCTGGAGTGTTTGGGGGCGCACTGAAGCTTTCTTT. Protein product: CAWSVWGRTEAFF. The genes are TRBV30 and TRBJ1-1, with TRBD1 as a possible D gene (6 bases). Germline-derived CDR1 and CDR2 are GTSNPN and SVGIG (reference sequence). The CDR3 sequence is 13 residues long. V lost 0 bases and J 4 bases, leaving 9 bases between the germline ends.

This clone was observed a few times. This chain joins TRBV14 and TRBJ1-5; D unclear. Trimming took off 4 bases at V and 3 bases at J, with 7 bases between the two ends. Germline V gene sequence: CDR1 SGHDN, CDR2 FVKESK. CDR3 length: 13 amino acids. CDR3 region: CASSRENNQPQHF. For the CDR3, the DNA is TGTGCCAGCAGCCGGGAGAACAATCAGCCCCAGCATTTT. Using reference TRBV14 and TRBJ1-5 for the parts outside the CDR3, the full variable domain is EAGVTQFPSHSVIEKGQTVTLRCDPISGHDNLYWYRRVMGKEIKFLLHFVKESKQDESGMPNNRFLAERTGGTYSTLKVQPAELEDSGVYFCASSRENNQPQHFGDGTRLSIL.

Points on this clone: A clone one base away is much larger, so this may be a read error. The V gene is TRBV11-1, the J gene TRBJ2-5; D may correspond to TRBD1 or TRBD2 (5 bases each). CDR3 length: 13 amino acids. Trimming shortened V by 2 bases and J by 5 bases, and 9 bases separated the two germline ends. Germline V lookup: CDR1 SGHAT, CDR2 FQDESV (reference sequence). CDR3 DNA: TGTGCCAGCAGCTTATCGGGGCTGGAGACCCAGTACTTC. Its protein product is CASSLSGLETQYF.

Ten or more counts support this clone. The V and J genes are TRBV7-9 and TRBJ2-5, with D unclear. Trimming took 1 base from V and 7 from J, leaving 10 bases between them. The CDR3 spans 13 residues. CDR1 SEHNR and CDR2 FQNEAQ come from the germline V gene (reference sequence). This chain's CDR3 is CASSLEGLGTQYF. In DNA form, the CDR3 reads TGTGCCAGCAGCTTAGAGGGTCTGGGGACCCAGTACTTC.

Here the CDR3 DNA reads TGTGCCAGTAGTATAGCCGGGACATCATACAATGAGCAGTTCTTC. Protein product: CASSIAGTSYNEQFF. This chain links TRBV19 with TRBJ2-1, with D possibly matching TRBD1 (6 bases). Trimming stripped 1 base from V and 4 bases from J, with 11 bases between. The CDR3 extends over 15 amino acids. Germline V CDR1 and CDR2: LNHDA, SQIVND (reference sequence). Supplemented by reference TRBV19 and TRBJ2-1, the full variable domain reads DGGITQSPKYLFRKEGQNVTLSCEQNLNHDAMYWYRQDPGQGLRLIYYSQIVNDFQKGDIAEGYSVSREKKESFPLTVTSAQKNPTAFYLCASSIAGTSYNEQFFGPGTRLTVL.